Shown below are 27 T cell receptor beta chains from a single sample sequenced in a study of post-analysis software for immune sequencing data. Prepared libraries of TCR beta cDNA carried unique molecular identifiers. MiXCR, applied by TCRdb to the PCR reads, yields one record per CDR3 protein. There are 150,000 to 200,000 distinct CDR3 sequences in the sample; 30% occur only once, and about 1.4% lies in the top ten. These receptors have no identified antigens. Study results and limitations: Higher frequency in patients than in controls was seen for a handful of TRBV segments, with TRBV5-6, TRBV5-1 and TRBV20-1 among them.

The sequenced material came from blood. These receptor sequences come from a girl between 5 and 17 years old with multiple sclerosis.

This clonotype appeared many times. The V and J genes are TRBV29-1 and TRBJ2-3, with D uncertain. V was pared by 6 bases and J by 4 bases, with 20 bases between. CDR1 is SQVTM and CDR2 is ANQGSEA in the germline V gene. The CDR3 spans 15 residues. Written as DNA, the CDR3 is TGCAGCGTCCAACGGGCCCTAGATAGGTCAGATACGCAGTATTTT. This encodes CSVQRALDRSDTQYF.

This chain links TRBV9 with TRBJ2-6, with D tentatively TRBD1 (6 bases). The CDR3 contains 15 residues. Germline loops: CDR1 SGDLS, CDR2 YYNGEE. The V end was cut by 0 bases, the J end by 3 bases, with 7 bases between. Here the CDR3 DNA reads TGTGCCAGCAGCGTAGAGGGGGTTGGGGCCAACGTCCTGACTTTC. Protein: CASSVEGVGANVLTF.

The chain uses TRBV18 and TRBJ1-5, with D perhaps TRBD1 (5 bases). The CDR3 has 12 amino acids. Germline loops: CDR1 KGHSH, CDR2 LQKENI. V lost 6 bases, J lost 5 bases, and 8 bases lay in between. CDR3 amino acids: CASSRGDQPQHF. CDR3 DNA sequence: TGTGCCAGCTCTCGGGGGGATCAGCCCCAGCATTTT. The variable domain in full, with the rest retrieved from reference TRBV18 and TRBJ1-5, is NAGVMQNPRHLVRRRGQEARLRCSPMKGHSHVYWYRQLPEEGLKFMVYLQKENIIDESGMPKERFSAEFPKEGPSILRIQQVVRGDSAAYFCASSRGDQPQHFGDGTRLSIL.

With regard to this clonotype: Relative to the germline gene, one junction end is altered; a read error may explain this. The CDR3 region is CAGSPDGGYYGYTF. CDR3 nucleotides: TGTGCCGGCAGCCCGGACGGAGGGTACTATGGCTACACCTTC. V gene TRBV11-2 combines with J gene TRBJ1-2; D remains ambiguous. CDR1 SGHAT and CDR2 FQNNGV come from the germline V gene. This CDR3 spans 14 amino acids.

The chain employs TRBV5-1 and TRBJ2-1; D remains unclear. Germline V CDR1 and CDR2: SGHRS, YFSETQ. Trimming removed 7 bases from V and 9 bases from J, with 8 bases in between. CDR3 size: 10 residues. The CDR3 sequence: CASRDTEQFF. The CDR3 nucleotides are TGCGCCAGCCGAGACACTGAGCAGTTCTTC.

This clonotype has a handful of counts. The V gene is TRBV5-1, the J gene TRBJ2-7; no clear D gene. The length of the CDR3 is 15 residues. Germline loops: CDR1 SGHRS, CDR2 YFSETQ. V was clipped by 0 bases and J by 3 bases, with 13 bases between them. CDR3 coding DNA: TGCGCCAGCAGCTTGGATGGAAGGGTGATCTACGAGCAGTACTTC. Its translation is CASSLDGRVIYEQYF.

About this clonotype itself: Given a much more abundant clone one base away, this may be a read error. The CDR3 nucleotides read TGTGCCAGCAGTCATCTGAGACGGGAATGGTTCGGCGAGCAGTACTTC. Its protein product is CASSHLRREWFGEQYF. J is TRBJ2-7 and V is TRBV27, with D perhaps TRBD2 (5 bases). The CDR3 contains 16 residues. Per germline, CDR1 MNHEY and CDR2 SMNVEV (reference sequence). V shed 5 bases and J shed 6 bases, with 23 bases lying between them.

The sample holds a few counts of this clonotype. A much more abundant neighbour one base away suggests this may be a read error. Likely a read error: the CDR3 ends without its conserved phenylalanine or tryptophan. The CDR3 loop reads CASSSGQSYEQYC. The DNA for the CDR3 is TGCGCCAGCAGTTCCGGACAGAGCTACGAGCAGTACTGC. The chain joins TRBV5-1 to TRBJ2-4; TRBD1 is a possible D gene (6 bases). TRBJ2-7 explains the end of the DNA better; the J call may be wrong. CDR1 and CDR2 (germline): SGHRS, YFSETQ. CDR3 length: 13 amino acids.

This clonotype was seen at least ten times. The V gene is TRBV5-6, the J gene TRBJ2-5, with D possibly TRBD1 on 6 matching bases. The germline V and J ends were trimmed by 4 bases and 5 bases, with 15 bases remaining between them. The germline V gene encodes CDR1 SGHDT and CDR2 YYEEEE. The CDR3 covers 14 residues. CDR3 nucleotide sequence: TGTGCCAGCAGCCCGACAGGACCCCATGAGACCCAGTACTTC. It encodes CASSPTGPHETQYF.

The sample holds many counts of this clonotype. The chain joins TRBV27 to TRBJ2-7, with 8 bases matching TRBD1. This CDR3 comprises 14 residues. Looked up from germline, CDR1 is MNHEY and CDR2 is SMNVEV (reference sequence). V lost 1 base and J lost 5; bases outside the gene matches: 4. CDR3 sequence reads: CASSLWSGGDEQYF. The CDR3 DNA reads TGTGCCAGCAGTTTATGGTCAGGGGGCGACGAGCAGTACTTC.

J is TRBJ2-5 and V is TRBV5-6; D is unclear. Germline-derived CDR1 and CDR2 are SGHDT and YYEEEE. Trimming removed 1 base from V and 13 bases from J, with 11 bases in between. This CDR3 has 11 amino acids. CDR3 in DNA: TGTGCCAGCAGCTTGCAGCATTTGCGGTACTTC. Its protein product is CASSLQHLRYF.

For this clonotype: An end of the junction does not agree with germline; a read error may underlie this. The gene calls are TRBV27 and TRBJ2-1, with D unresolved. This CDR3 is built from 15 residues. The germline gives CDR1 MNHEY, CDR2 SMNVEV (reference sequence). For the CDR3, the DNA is TGTGCCAGCAGTTTCCGAGCAGACTCCTACAATGAGCAGTTTTTC. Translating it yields CASSFRADSYNEQFF.

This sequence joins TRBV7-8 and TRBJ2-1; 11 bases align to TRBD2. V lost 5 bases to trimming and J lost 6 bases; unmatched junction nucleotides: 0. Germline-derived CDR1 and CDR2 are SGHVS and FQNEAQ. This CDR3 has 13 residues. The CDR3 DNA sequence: TGTGCCAGCAGCGGACTAGCGGGCAATGAGCAGTTCTTC. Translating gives CASSGLAGNEQFF.

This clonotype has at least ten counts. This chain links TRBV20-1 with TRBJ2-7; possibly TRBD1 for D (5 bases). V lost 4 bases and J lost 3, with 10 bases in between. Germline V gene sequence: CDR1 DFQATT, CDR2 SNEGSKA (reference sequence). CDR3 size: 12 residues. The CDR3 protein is CSATPGNYEQYF. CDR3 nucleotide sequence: TGCAGTGCTACCCCAGGGAACTACGAGCAGTACTTC.

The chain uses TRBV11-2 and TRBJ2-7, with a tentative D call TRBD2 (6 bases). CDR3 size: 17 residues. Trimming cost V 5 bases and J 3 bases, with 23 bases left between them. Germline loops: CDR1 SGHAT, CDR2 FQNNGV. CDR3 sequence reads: CASSTNHGGSLIYEQYF. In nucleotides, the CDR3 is TGTGCCAGCAGCACGAATCACGGAGGGTCTCTGATCTACGAGCAGTACTTC.

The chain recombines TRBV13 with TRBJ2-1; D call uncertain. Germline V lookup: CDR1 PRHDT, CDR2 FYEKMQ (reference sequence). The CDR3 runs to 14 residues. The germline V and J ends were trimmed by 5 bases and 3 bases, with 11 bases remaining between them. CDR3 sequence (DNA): TGTGCCAGCAGCGGGATGGGGTTCTACAATGAGCAGTTCTTC. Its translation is CASSGMGFYNEQFF.

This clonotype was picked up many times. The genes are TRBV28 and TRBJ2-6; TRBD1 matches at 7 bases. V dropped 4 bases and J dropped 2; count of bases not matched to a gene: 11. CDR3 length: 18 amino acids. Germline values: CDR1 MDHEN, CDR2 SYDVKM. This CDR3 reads CASSWNRGSFTGANVLTF. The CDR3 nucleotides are TGTGCCAGCAGTTGGAACAGGGGCTCCTTTACTGGGGCCAACGTCCTGACTTTC.

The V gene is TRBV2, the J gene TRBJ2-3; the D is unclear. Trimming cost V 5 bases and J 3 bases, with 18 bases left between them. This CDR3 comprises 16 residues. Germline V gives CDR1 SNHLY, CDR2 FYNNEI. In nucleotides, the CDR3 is TGTGCCAGCAGTCTCCTTGGGCTGTTGGTGACAGATACGCAGTATTTT. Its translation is CASSLLGLLVTDTQYF.

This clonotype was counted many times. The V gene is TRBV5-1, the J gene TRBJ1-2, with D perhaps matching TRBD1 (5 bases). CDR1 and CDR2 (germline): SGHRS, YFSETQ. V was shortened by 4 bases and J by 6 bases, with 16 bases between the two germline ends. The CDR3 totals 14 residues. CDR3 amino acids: CASSRGWQGHGYTF. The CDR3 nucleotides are TGCGCCAGCAGCCGCGGATGGCAGGGCCATGGCTACACCTTC.

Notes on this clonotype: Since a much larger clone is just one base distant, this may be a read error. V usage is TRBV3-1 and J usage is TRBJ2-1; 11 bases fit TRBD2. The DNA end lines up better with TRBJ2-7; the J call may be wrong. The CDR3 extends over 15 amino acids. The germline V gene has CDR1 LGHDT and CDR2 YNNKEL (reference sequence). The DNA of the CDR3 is TGTGCCAGCAGCCATCTAGCGGGAGGCATCAATGAGCAGTACTTC. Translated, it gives CASSHLAGGINEQYF.

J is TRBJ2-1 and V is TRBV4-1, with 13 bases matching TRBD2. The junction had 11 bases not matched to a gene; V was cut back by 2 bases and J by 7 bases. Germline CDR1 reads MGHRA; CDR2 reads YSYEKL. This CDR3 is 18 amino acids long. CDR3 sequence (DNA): TGCGCCAGCAGCCAATATATTACTAGCGGGAGGGCAAGGAATGAGCAGTTCTTC. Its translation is CASSQYITSGRARNEQFF.

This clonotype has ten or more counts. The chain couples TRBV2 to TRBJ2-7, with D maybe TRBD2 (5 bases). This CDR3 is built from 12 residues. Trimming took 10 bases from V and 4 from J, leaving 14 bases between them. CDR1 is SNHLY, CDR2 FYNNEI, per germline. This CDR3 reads CATLSGRYEQYF. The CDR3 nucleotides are TGTGCCACCTTGAGCGGCAGATACGAGCAGTACTTC.

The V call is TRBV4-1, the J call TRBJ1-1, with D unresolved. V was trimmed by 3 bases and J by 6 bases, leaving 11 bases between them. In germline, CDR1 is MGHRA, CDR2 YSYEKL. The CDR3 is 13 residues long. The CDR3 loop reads CASSHPEVPEAFF. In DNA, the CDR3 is TGCGCCAGCAGCCACCCGGAGGTCCCTGAAGCTTTCTTT.

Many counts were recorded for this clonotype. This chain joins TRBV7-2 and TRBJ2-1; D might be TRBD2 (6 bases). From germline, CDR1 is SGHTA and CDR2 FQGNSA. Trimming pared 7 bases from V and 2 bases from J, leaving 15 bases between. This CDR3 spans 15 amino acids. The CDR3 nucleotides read TGTGCCAGCACCCCCGGCGCGGGAACCTACAATGAGCAGTTCTTC. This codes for CASTPGAGTYNEQFF.

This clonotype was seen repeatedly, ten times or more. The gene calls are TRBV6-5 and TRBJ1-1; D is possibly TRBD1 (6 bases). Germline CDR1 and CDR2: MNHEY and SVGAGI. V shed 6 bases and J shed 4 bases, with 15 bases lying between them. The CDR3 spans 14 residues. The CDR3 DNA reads TGTGCCAGCAGAAAACAGGGCTACGGCACTGAAGCTTTCTTT. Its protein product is CASRKQGYGTEAFF.

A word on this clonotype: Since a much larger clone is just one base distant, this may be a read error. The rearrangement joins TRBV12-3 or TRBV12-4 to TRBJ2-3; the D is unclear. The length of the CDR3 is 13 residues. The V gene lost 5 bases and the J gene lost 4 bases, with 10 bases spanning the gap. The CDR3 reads CASSGPTSDTQYF. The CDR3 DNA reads TGTGCCAGCAGTGGACCGACCTCAGATACGCAGTATTTT.

CDR3 sequence reads: CASSQDWVTDTQYF. The CDR3 DNA reads TGTGCCAGCAGCCAAGATTGGGTCACAGATACGCAGTATTTT. The chain links TRBV3-1 to TRBJ2-3; D remains ambiguous. The CDR3 is 14 residues long. CDR1 and CDR2 (germline): LGHDT, YNNKEL (reference sequence). V lost 0 bases and J lost 2, with 6 bases in between.